This T cell receptor (beta chain) was observed in a study of T cells after yellow fever vaccination. The overall study: SMART-Seq v4 Ultra Low Input served to prepare low-cell-number fractions.

Study-wide points: After the booster, 95% to 98% of CD4 and roughly nine tenths of CD8 primary-response clones were re-detected.

TCRdb reprocessed the 5' RACE reads with MiXCR, giving one entry per CDR3 protein. The table shows some 350,000 distinct CDR3 sequences, with roughly 10% occurring only once. This clonotype was detected a few times. The antigen is not known. V shed 4 bases, J shed 3 bases, and the junction held 10 bases outside the gene matches. The CDR3 covers 15 residues. Germline values: CDR1 SGHKS, CDR2 YYEKEE (reference sequence). V gene TRBV5-5 combines with J gene TRBJ2-7, with 7 bases aligning to TRBD1. This specimen consisted of PBMCs, obtained on the day of the first yellow fever vaccination. This clonotype was obtained from a young man who received the YFV17D yellow fever vaccine. This CDR3 is CASSNRGLPYYEQYF. The CDR3 coding sequence is TGTGCCAGCAGCAACAGGGGCCTCCCCTACTACGAGCAGTACTTC.